The rows below give T cell receptor beta chains drawn from one sample of a study of T-cell reconstitution after alpha-beta-depleted transplantation in children. TCRdb itself ran the PCR reads through MiXCR, one entry per CDR3 protein. This table has roughly 160,000 distinct CDR3 sequences, 11% appearing once. The source material was PBMCs, sampled before TCRalphabeta/CD19-depleted stem cell transplant. These receptors were obtained from a boy between 2 and 10 years old with acute myeloid leukemia, due to receive a stem cell transplant. CDR3s leave out the opening cysteine and the closing phenylalanine or tryptophan. Each record gives: V gene, CDR3 protein.

>TRBV20-1
SASSLPLQGNIQY
>TRBV18
ASSPQTGLADTQY
>TRBV5-8
ASSFYGLAGEQY
>TRBV4-1
ASSQGSQGNSYNEQF
>TRBV20-1
SARKRETYEQY
>TRBV29-1
SVYRDRELF
>TRBV20-1
SASWDSLSYNEQF
>TRBV9
ASSDGQGWADTQY
>TRBV12-3/TRBV12-4
ASSSHETQY
>TRBV7-8
ASSSSGLYGYSSGELF
>TRBV6-1
ASRATTGVGNQPQH
>TRBV20-1
SAKWGPRSDHKETQY
>TRBV7-6
ASSWQDEKLF
>TRBV4-1
ASSPSVAGVNTGELF
>TRBV28
ASRDSLNTEAF
>TRBV7-9
ASSPTVVGSPLH
>TRBV12-3/TRBV12-4
AICFRQQETQY
>TRBV25-1
ASSDGLDSYNEQF
>TRBV20-1
SASDVQGFDETQY
>TRBV7-2
ASSHLRSGVGYNEQF
>TRBV12-3/TRBV12-4
ASSSTTVHHYT
>TRBV12-3/TRBV12-4
ASSFRQEETQY
>TRBV20-1
SPAPGETQY
>TRBV11-2
ASSFHVGRYTGELF
>TRBV20-1
SATRQGTEAF
>TRBV29-1
SVEDWEFNEKLF
>TRBV12-3/TRBV12-4
ASTITGSSYEQY
>TRBV15
ATSRRAQRGLVGTPYEQY
>TRBV9
ASSVLGGLAWFSVGELF
>TRBV18
ASSPPERGDMKTQY
>TRBV7-2
ASSLAGGGADTQY
>TRBV4-1
ASSQDTGAGGYT
>TRBV30
AWTTIQGGNSPLH
>TRBV11-2
ASSSPGLPYEQY
>TRBV18
ASSLWEGEKLF
>TRBV14
ASSQAPAGEGEQY
>TRBV29-1
SVEGGGPGGGTDTQY
>TRBV6-1
ASTNGGKETQY
>TRBV6-5
ASSYVAFGAQY
>TRBV5-6
ASSGDRAKSVDTQY